These 19 T cell receptor beta chains were sequenced from one sample in a study of blood T cell repertoires in COVID-19. Generated by immunoSEQ multiplex PCR, the TCRdb table keeps only in-frame clones and is missing some. The table lists over 70,000 clones, around 88% of them singletons. Material for sequencing was peripheral blood. The receptors shown here come from a human donor in a cohort sampled during active COVID-19.

This clone was seen a handful of times. The rearrangement uses TRBV10-3 and TRBJ2-1, with D maybe TRBD1 (6 bases). Deletions cut 0 bases from V and 6 bases from J, with 15 bases between. Germline V lookup: CDR1 ENHRY, CDR2 SYGVKD. CDR3 length: 16 amino acids. The CDR3 protein is CAISESYQGFGNEQFF. The CDR3 DNA follows: TGTGCCATCAGTGAGTCGTACCAGGGGTTTGGCAATGAGCAGTTCTTC.

The chain employs TRBV18 and TRBJ1-2; D gene uncertain. The CDR3 extends over 15 amino acids. Germline V gene data show CDR1 as KGHSH and CDR2 as LQKENI. Deletions cut 6 bases from V and 2 bases from J, with 16 bases between. The chain's CDR3 is CASSRGEEINYGYTF. CDR3 DNA: TGTGCCAGCTCCCGAGGAGAGGAGATCAACTATGGCTACACCTTC.

The chain carries TRBV4-2 and TRBJ2-2, with TRBD2 matching 8 bases. The CDR3 spans 15 residues. Germline-derived CDR1 and CDR2 are LGHNA and YNFKEQ. J gave up 3 bases and V 1 base, and 1 base lay outside the gene matches. The CDR3 spells CASSQGTSHTGELFF. CDR3 nucleotide sequence: TGTGCCAGCAGCCAAGGGACTAGCCACACCGGGGAGCTGTTTTTT.

The gene calls are TRBV13 and TRBJ2-1; possibly TRBD2 for D (5 bases). Between the trimmed V and J ends, which lost 5 bases and 3 bases, there was a span of 17 bases. CDR1 is PRHDT and CDR2 is FYEKMQ in the germline V gene (reference sequence). The CDR3 sequence is 16 residues long. This CDR3 is CASSGERPVNYNEQFF. CDR3 DNA sequence: TGTGCCAGCAGCGGGGAGCGGCCTGTTAACTACAATGAGCAGTTCTTC. The variable domain in full, with the rest retrieved from reference TRBV13 and TRBJ2-1, is AAGVIQSPRHLIKEKRETATLKCYPIPRHDTVYWYQQGPGQDPQFLISFYEKMQSDKGSIPDRFSAQQFSDYHSELNMSSLELGDSALYFCASSGERPVNYNEQFFGPGTRLTVL.

The chain uses TRBV29-1 and TRBJ2-1; TRBD1 matches at 9 bases. Germline trimming cut 6 bases from V and 5 bases from J; bases unmatched to any gene: 8. The length of the CDR3 is 14 residues. In germline, CDR1 is SQVTM, CDR2 ANQGSEA. CDR3 loop: CSVRDRGFDNEQFF. The CDR3 nucleotides are TGCAGCGTCCGAGACAGGGGGTTTGACAATGAGCAGTTCTTC.

V and J are TRBV9 and TRBJ1-3, with D perhaps matching TRBD1 (5 bases). Germline loops: CDR1 SGDLS, CDR2 YYNGEE. The V and J ends lost 1 base and 4 bases respectively, with 12 bases between them. This CDR3 spans 15 amino acids. CDR3 residues: CASSVTGAPGNTIYF. The DNA of the CDR3 is TGTGCCAGCAGCGTAACTGGGGCGCCCGGAAACACCATATATTTT.

J is TRBJ2-5 and V is TRBV28, with D perhaps matching TRBD2 (6 bases). The CDR3 totals 15 residues. Looked up from germline, CDR1 is MDHEN and CDR2 is SYDVKM. Trimming pared 2 bases from V and 2 bases from J, leaving 12 bases between. The CDR3 protein is CASSLAGKGQETQYF. CDR3 DNA sequence: TGTGCCAGCAGTTTAGCGGGAAAGGGGCAAGAGACCCAGTACTTC. The entire variable domain, with the rest obtained from reference TRBV28 and TRBJ2-5, is as follows: DVKVTQSSRYLVKRTGEKVFLECVQDMDHENMFWYRQDPGLGLRLIYFSYDVKMKEKGDIPEGYSVSREKKERFSLILESASTNQTSMYLCASSLAGKGQETQYFGPGTRLLVL.

The rearrangement links TRBV28 to TRBJ2-7; 11 bases agree with TRBD1. Germline V gives CDR1 MDHEN, CDR2 SYDVKM. The CDR3 loop spans 15 amino acids. After removal of 5 bases from V and 3 bases from J, the junction contained 6 bases not matched to a gene. CDR3 coding DNA: TGTGCCAGCAGTCGGCCGGGACAGGGGGGCTACGAGCAGTACTTC. Residues: CASSRPGQGGYEQYF.

V gene TRBV28 combines with J gene TRBJ1-2; 11 bases agree with TRBD1. Germline V gives CDR1 MDHEN, CDR2 SYDVKM. The CDR3 runs to 13 residues. Losses at the gene ends were 4 bases for V and 8 bases for J; bases not matched to a gene: 3. CDR3 sequence: CASSSGQGAGYTF. CDR3 sequence (DNA): TGTGCCAGCAGTTCCGGACAGGGGGCCGGCTACACCTTC.

V is TRBV18 and J is TRBJ2-2; TRBD1 agrees at 7 bases. V lost 2 bases and J lost 5; bases outside the gene matches: 5. This CDR3 has 15 residues. Germline CDR1 reads KGHSH; CDR2 reads LQKENI. Here the CDR3 reads CASSPATGQTGELFF. The CDR3 DNA follows: TGTGCCAGCTCACCAGCGACAGGGCAAACCGGGGAGCTGTTTTTT. Combining the CDR3 with reference TRBV18 and TRBJ2-2 gives the whole variable domain NAGVMQNPRHLVRRRGQEARLRCSPMKGHSHVYWYRQLPEEGLKFMVYLQKENIIDESGMPKERFSAEFPKEGPSILRIQQVVRGDSAAYFCASSPATGQTGELFFGEGSRLTVL.

The chain has TRBV4-2 and TRBJ1-6; D might be TRBD1 (6 bases). The CDR3 is made up of 18 amino acids. Looked up from germline, CDR1 is LGHNA and CDR2 is YNFKEQ. V was trimmed by 0 bases and J by 5 bases, leaving 17 bases between them. The CDR3 bases are TGTGCCAGCAGCCAAGACCCACCAACAACAGGGAATAATTCACCCCTCCACTTT. This translates into CASSQDPPTTGNNSPLHF.

In nucleotides, the CDR3 is TGTGCCAGCAGCTGGGGGACAGGGAAGGAGACCCAGTACTTC. Translating it yields CASSWGTGKETQYF. The gene calls are TRBV7-9 and TRBJ2-5, with 9 bases lining up with TRBD1. With 4 bases clipped from V and 5 bases from J, the junction kept 5 bases outside the gene matches. CDR3 length: 14 amino acids. The germline CDR1 and CDR2 sequences are SEHNR and FQNEAQ (reference sequence).

The chain carries TRBV5-5 and TRBJ2-1; 11 bases are shared with TRBD2. The length of the CDR3 is 16 residues. V lost 4 bases to trimming and J lost 10 bases; unmatched junction nucleotides: 13. The germline CDR1 and CDR2 sequences are SGHKS and YYEKEE (reference sequence). This CDR3 reads CASSLLLAGAMMEQFF. CDR3 sequence (DNA): TGTGCCAGCAGCCTGCTACTAGCGGGAGCGATGATGGAGCAGTTCTTC. Full variable domain (remainder filled in from reference TRBV5-5 and TRBJ2-1): DAGVTQSPTHLIKTRGQQVTLRCSPISGHKSVSWYQQVLGQGPQFIFQYYEKEERGRGNFPDRFSARQFPNYSSELNVNALLLGDSALYLCASSLLLAGAMMEQFFGPGTRLTVL.

The gene calls are TRBV15 and TRBJ1-6; D unclear. CDR3 length: 16 residues. The germline V gene encodes CDR1 LNHNV and CDR2 YYDKDF (reference sequence). Trimming stripped 1 base from V and 7 bases from J, with 14 bases between. The chain's CDR3 is CATSRGSWADNSPLHF. The DNA of the CDR3 is TGTGCCACCAGCAGAGGGTCGTGGGCAGACAATTCACCCCTCCACTTT.

The J gene is TRBJ2-1, the V gene TRBV5-6; weak D call: TRBD1 (6 bases). Deletions cut 4 bases from V and 6 bases from J, with 11 bases between. The CDR3 extends over 13 amino acids. The germline V gene has CDR1 SGHDT and CDR2 YYEEEE. The CDR3 sequence: CASSGGHINEQFF. In DNA form, the CDR3 reads TGTGCCAGCAGCGGGGGACACATCAATGAGCAGTTCTTC.

This chain joins TRBV9 and TRBJ2-7; 10 nucleotides match TRBD2. The CDR3 length is 15 residues. CDR1 and CDR2 (germline): SGDLS, YYNGEE. Germline trimming cut 0 bases from V and 5 bases from J; bases unmatched to any gene: 5. For the CDR3, the DNA is TGTGCCAGCAGCGTAGATACTAGCGGGGCCCACGAGCAGTACTTC. Translating gives CASSVDTSGAHEQYF.

The chain has TRBV10-2 and TRBJ1-2; D is perhaps TRBD1 (5 bases). Trimming pared 9 bases from V and 4 bases from J, leaving 12 bases between. The CDR3 is 12 residues long. CDR1 is WSHSY and CDR2 is SAAADI in the germline V gene. This chain's CDR3 is CASTRDSYGYTF. DNA for the CDR3: TGCGCCAGTACACGGGACTCCTATGGCTACACCTTC.

The chain links TRBV6-5 to TRBJ1-4; D not certain. Germline V lookup: CDR1 MNHEY, CDR2 SVGAGI. The CDR3 is 15 residues long. V lost 0 bases to trimming and J lost 4 bases, with 9 bases between them. CDR3 coding DNA: TGTGCCAGCAGTTACTCATTCAGACTTAATGAAAAACTGTTTTTT. It is translated as CASSYSFRLNEKLFF.

In this sample, this clone turned up a few times. This sequence joins TRBV3-1 (or the pseudogene TRBV3-2) and TRBJ2-1, with 10 bases aligning to TRBD2. From germline, CDR1 is LGHDT and CDR2 YNNKEL (reference sequence). There are 15 residues in the CDR3. After removal of 6 bases from V and 8 bases from J, the junction contained 10 bases not matched to a gene. This CDR3 is CASRPSGSRPDEQFF. The CDR3 region has the DNA TGTGCCAGCAGGCCTAGCGGGAGTCGTCCCGATGAGCAGTTCTTC.